This TCR beta chain is drawn from a study of blood T cell repertoires in COVID-19. Overall study: T cells, B-cell-depleted T cells, or PBMCs supplied cDNA or gDNA.

Per the study methods: From reference gene primer amplification, estimates of nucleated cell counts were derived. The assay was immunoSEQ multiplex PCR, and TCRdb's table has in-frame clones only and misses some. The D gene and trimming were derived from the DNA, and the V and J assignments and clone size from that table. The sample consists of fewer than 200,000 clones, roughly 89% of them appearing once. Enrolment of Seattle patients took place during active infection, and they were followed longitudinally. Germline V gene lookup returns CDR1 MDHEN and CDR2 SYDVKM. With V trimmed by 6 bases and J by 3 bases, 10 bases remained unmatched. The CDR3 spans 16 residues.

The clonotype was recovered from a woman aged 65 to 85 with COVID-19, enrolled during active disease. The V call is TRBV28, the J call TRBJ2-3; 9 bases line up with TRBD1. Input material: peripheral blood. The CDR3 DNA reads as TGTGCCAGCAGATCTCCCGGGACAGGGAATACAGATACGCAGTATTTT. Its translation: CASRSPGTGNTDTQYF.